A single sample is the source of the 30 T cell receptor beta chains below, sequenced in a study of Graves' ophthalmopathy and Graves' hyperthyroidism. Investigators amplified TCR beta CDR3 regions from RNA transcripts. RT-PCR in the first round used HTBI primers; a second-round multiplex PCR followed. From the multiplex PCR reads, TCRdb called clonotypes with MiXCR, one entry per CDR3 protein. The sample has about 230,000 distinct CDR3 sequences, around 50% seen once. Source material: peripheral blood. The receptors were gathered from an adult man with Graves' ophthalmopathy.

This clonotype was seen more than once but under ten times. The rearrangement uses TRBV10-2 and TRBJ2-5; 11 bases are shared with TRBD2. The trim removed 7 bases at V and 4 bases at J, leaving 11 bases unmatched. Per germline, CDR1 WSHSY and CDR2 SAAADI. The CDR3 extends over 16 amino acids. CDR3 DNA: TGCGCCAGCACAATTGCCCAACTAGCGGGGGTAGAGACCCAGTACTTC. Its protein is CASTIAQLAGVETQYF.

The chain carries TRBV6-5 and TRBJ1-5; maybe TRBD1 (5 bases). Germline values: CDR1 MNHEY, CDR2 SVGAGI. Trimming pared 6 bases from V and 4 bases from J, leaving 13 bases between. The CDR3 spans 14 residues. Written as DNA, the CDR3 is TGTGCCAGCAGCCCCGGTTCAGGGAATCAGCCCCAGCATTTT. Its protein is CASSPGSGNQPQHF.

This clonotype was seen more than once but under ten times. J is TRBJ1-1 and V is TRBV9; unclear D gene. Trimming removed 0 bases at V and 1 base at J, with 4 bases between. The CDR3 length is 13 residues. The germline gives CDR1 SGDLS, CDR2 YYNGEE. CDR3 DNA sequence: TGTGCCAGCAGCGTAGACAGGAACACTGAAGCTTTCTTT. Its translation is CASSVDRNTEAFF.

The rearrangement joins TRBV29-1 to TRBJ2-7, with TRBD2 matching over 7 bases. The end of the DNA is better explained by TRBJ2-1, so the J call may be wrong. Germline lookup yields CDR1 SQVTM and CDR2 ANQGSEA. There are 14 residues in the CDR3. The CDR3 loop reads CSVPWAGVYNEQFF. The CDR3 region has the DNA TGCAGCGTTCCCTGGGCGGGGGTATACAATGAGCAGTTCTTC.

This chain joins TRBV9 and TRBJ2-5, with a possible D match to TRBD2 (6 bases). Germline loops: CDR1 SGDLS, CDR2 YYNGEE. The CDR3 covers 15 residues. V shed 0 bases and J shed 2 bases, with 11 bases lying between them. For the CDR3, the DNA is TGTGCCAGCAGCGTAGCTCCTAGCGCTCAAGAGACCCAGTACTTC. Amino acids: CASSVAPSAQETQYF. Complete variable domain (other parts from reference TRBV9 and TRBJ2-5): DSGVTQTPKHLITATGQRVTLRCSPRSGDLSVYWYQQSLDQGLQFLIQYYNGEERAKGNILERFSAQQFPDLHSELNLSSLELGDSALYFCASSVAPSAQETQYFGPGTRLLVL.

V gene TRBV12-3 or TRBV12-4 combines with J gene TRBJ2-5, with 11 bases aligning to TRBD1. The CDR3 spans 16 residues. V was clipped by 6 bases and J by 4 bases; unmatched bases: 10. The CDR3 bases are TGTGCCAGCAGCCCCGGACAGGGGGCTTTAGGAGAGACCCAGTACTTC. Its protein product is CASSPGQGALGETQYF.

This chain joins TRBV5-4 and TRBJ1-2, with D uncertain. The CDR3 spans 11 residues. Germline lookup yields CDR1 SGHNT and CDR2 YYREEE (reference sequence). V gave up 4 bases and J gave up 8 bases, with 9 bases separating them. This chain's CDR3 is CASSPRRGYTF. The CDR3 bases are TGTGCCAGCAGCCCGAGGCGCGGCTACACCTTC.

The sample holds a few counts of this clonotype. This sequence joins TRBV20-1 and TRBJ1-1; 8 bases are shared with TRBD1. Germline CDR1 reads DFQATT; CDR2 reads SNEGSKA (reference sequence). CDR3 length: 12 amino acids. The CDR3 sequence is CVSGTGNTEAFF. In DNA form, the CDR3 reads TGCGTTAGCGGGACAGGGAACACTGAAGCTTTCTTT.

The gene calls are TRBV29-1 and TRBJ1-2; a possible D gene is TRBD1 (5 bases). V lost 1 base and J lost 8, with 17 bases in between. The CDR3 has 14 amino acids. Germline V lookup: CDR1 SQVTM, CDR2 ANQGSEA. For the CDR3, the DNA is TGCAGCGTTGAAGGCTGGGGCGGCGTGGGAGGCTACACCTTC. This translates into CSVEGWGGVGGYTF.

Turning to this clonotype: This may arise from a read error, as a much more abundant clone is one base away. Here the CDR3 reads CARSLGREGRTGELFF. In DNA, the CDR3 is TGTGCCAGAAGCTTAGGGCGGGAGGGTCGCACCGGGGAGCTGTTTTTT. The chain carries TRBV7-3 and TRBJ2-2; 9 positions agree with TRBD2. The CDR3 totals 16 residues. Germline CDR1 and CDR2: SGHTA and FQGTGA.

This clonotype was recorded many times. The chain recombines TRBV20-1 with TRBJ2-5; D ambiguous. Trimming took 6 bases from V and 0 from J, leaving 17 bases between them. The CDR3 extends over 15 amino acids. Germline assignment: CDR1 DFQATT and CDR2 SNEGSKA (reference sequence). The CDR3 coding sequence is TGCAGTGCACCCCCAATGAGAACGGACCAAGAGACCCAGTACTTC. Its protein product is CSAPPMRTDQETQYF.

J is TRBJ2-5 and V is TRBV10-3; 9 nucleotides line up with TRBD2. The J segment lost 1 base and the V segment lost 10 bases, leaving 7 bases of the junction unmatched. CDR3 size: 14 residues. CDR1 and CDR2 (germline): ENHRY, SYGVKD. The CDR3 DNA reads TGTGCCAGCAGAGAGACTAGCGGCCAAGAGACCCAGTACTTC. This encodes CASRETSGQETQYF.

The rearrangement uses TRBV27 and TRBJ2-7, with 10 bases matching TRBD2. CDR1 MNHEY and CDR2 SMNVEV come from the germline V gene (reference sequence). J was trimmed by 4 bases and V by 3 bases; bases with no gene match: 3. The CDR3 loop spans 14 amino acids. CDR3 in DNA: TGTGCCAGCAGTTTCAAGCGGGGGGGTTACGAGCAGTACTTC. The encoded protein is CASSFKRGGYEQYF.

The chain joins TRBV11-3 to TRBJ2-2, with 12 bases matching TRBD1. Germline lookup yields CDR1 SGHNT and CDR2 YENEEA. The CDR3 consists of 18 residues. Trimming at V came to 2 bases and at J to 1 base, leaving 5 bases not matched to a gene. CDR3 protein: CASSLSGTGGRNTGELFF. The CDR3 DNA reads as TGTGCCAGCAGCTTAAGCGGGACAGGGGGCAGGAACACCGGGGAGCTGTTTTTT.

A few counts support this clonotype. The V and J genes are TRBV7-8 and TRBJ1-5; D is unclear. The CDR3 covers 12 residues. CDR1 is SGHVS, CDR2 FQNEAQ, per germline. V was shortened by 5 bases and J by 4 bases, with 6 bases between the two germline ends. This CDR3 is CASSPVNQPQHF. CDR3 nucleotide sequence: TGTGCCAGCAGCCCCGTAAATCAGCCCCAGCATTTT.

The CDR3 DNA is TGCAGCGTTGAAACTCGGAAGAGGGCGACCTACGAGCAGTACTTC. Translated: CSVETRKRATYEQYF. The V call is TRBV29-1, the J call TRBJ2-7; D might be TRBD2 (5 bases). The CDR3 sequence is 15 residues long. Germline CDR1 and CDR2: SQVTM and ANQGSEA. V lost 2 bases and J lost 2, with 16 bases in between.

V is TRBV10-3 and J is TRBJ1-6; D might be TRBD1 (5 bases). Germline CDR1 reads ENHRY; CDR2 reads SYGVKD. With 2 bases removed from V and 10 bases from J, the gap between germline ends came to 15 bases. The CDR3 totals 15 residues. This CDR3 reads CAISEGGARNSPLHF. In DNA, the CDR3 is TGTGCCATCAGTGAGGGAGGGGCGCGGAACTCACCCCTCCACTTT.

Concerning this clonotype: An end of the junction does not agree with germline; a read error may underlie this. Written as DNA, the CDR3 is TGTGCCAGCAGTGAACAGGCGGTGAACACTGAAGCTTTCTTT. Protein: CASSEQAVNTEAFF. This chain joins TRBV10-3 and TRBJ1-1, with D possibly matching TRBD1 (5 bases). From germline, CDR1 is ENHRY and CDR2 SYGVKD. This CDR3 is 14 amino acids long.

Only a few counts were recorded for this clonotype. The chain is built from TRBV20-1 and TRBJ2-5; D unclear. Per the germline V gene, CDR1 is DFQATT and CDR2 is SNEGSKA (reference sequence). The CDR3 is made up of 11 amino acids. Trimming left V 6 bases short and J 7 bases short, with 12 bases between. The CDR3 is CSAPLTGTQYF. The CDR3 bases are TGCAGTGCCCCCCTCACCGGGACCCAGTACTTC.

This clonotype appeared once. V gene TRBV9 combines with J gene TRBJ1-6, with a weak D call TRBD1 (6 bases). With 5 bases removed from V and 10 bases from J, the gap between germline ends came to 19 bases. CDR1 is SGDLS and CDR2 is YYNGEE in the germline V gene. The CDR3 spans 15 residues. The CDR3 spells CASSLGSGEESPLHF. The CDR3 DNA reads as TGTGCCAGCAGTTTGGGCTCAGGGGAGGAGTCACCCCTCCACTTT.

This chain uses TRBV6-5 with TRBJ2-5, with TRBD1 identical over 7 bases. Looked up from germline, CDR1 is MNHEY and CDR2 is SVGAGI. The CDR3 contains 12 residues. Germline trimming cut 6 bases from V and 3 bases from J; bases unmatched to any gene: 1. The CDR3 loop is CASRGTEETQYF. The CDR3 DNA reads TGTGCCAGCAGGGGGACAGAAGAGACCCAGTACTTC.

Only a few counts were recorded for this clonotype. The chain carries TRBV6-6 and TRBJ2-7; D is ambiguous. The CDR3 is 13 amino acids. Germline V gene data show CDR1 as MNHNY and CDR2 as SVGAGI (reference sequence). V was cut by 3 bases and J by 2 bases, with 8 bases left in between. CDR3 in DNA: TGTGCCAGCAGTTATTCCCTGCCCTACGAGCAGTACTTC. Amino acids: CASSYSLPYEQYF.

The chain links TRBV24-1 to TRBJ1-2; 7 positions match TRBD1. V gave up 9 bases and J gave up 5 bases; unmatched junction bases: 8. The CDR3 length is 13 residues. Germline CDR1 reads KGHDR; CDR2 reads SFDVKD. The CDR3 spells CATSYRQGYGYTF. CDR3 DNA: TGTGCCACCTCTTACAGACAGGGATATGGCTACACCTTC.

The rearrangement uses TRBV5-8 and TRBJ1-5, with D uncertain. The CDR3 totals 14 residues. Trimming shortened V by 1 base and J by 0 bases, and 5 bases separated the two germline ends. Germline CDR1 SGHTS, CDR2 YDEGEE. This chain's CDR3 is CASSLYSSNQPQHF. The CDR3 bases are TGTGCCAGCAGCTTGTACAGTAGCAATCAGCCCCAGCATTTT.

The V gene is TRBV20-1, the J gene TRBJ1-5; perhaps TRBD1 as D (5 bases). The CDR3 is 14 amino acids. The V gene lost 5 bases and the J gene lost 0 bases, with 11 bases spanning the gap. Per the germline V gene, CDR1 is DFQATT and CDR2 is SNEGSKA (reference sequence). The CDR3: CSALQTVSNQPQHF. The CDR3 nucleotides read TGCAGTGCTCTACAGACAGTTAGCAATCAGCCCCAGCATTTT.

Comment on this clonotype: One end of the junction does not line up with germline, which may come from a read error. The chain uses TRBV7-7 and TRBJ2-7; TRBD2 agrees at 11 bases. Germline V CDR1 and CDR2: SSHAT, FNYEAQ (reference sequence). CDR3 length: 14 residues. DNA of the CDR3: TGTGCTAGCAGCTTCGGGACTAGCGGCTACGAGCAGTACTTC. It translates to CASSFGTSGYEQYF.

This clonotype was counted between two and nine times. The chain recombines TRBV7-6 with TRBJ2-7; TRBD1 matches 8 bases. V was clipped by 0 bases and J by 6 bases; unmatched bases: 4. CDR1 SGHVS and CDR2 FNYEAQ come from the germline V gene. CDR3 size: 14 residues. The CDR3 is CASSLAQQGGEQYF. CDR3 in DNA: TGTGCCAGCAGCTTAGCCCAACAGGGGGGCGAGCAGTACTTC. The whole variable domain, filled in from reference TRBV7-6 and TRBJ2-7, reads GAGVSQSPRYKVTKRGQDVALRCDPISGHVSLYWYRQALGQGPEFLTYFNYEAQQDKSGLPNDRFSAERPEGSISTLTIQRTEQRDSAMYRCASSLAQQGGEQYFGPGTRLTVT.

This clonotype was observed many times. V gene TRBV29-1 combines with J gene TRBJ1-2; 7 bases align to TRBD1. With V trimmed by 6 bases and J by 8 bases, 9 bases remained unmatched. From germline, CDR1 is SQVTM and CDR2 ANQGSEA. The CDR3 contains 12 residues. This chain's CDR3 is CSVSDRVSGYTF. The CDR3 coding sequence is TGCAGCGTATCCGACAGGGTGAGCGGCTACACCTTC. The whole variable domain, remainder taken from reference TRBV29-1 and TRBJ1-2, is SAVISQKPSRDICQRGTSLTIQCQVDSQVTMMFWYRQQPGQSLTLIATANQGSEATYESGFVIDKFPISRPNLTFSTLTVSNMSPEDSSIYLCSVSDRVSGYTFGSGTRLTVV.

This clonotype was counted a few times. The CDR3 is CASSRGEGVEAFF. CDR3 DNA sequence: TGTGCCAGCAGCCGCGGCGAGGGTGTGGAAGCTTTCTTT. The chain is built from TRBV12-3 or TRBV12-4 and TRBJ1-1; D is uncertain. The CDR3 has 13 residues. The ends were cut back, 6 bases at V and 8 bases at J, with 16 bases in the middle.

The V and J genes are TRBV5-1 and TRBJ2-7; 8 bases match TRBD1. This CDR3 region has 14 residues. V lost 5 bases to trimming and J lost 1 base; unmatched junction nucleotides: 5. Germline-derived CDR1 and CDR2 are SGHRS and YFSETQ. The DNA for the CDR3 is TGCGCCAGCAGTAAAGGACAGGGATCCTACGAGCAGTACTTC. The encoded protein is CASSKGQGSYEQYF.